What follows are 17 T cell receptor beta chains derived from one specimen sequenced in a study of blood T cell repertoires in COVID-19. Libraries were prepared by immunoSEQ multiplex PCR; TCRdb keeps only in-frame clonotypes and omits some of them. This sample carries under 450,000 clones, approximately 80% of them seen once, and the ten largest clones take over 0.95%. The sample comprised peripheral blood. The source is a human donor with acute or convalescent COVID-19. The donor label of this sample is uncertain.

V and J are TRBV6-4 and TRBJ1-1; D gene unclear. CDR1 is MRHNA and CDR2 is SNTAGT in the germline V gene. The CDR3 consists of 14 residues. V was clipped by 3 bases and J by 1 base, with 9 bases between them. CDR3 coding DNA: TGTGCCAGCAGTGAAAGAGGCCAGAACACTGAAGCTTTCTTT. This encodes CASSERGQNTEAFF.

This clone has only one observation. The chain carries TRBV6-1 and TRBJ1-2; no clear D. The CDR3 is 15 amino acids. The ends were cut back, 0 bases at V and 5 bases at J, with 13 bases in the middle. CDR1 is MNHNS and CDR2 is SASEGT in the germline V gene. The CDR3 protein is CASSEARGTGYGYTF. CDR3 in DNA: TGTGCCAGCAGTGAAGCGCGGGGTACCGGGTATGGCTACACCTTC.

This chain uses TRBV14 with TRBJ1-2; no definite D call. V was pared by 9 bases and J by 3 bases, with 17 bases between. Germline loops: CDR1 SGHDN, CDR2 FVKESK. The CDR3 is 14 residues long. CDR3: CASPFEGSDYGYTF. The CDR3 DNA is TGTGCCAGTCCTTTCGAGGGTTCAGACTATGGCTACACCTTC.

The chain is built from TRBV30 and TRBJ1-6, with TRBD1 identical over 8 bases. CDR1 is GTSNPN and CDR2 is SVGIG in the germline V gene (reference sequence). With 5 bases clipped from V and 0 bases from J, the junction kept 6 bases outside the gene matches. This CDR3 comprises 16 residues. The CDR3 reads CAWERQGSSYNSPLHF. CDR3 DNA: TGTGCCTGGGAACGACAGGGGAGCTCCTATAATTCACCCCTCCACTTT.

This sequence joins TRBV3-1 (or the pseudogene TRBV3-2) and TRBJ1-2; no reliable D call. Trimming took 5 bases from V and 2 from J, leaving 9 bases between them. In germline, CDR1 is LGHDT, CDR2 YNNKEL (reference sequence). The CDR3 has 13 amino acids. DNA for the CDR3: TGTGCCAGCAGCGAGGGCCTCAACTATGGCTACACCTTC. Encoded protein: CASSEGLNYGYTF.

The genes are TRBV19 and TRBJ1-5; D call uncertain. This CDR3 spans 13 amino acids. CDR1 LNHDA and CDR2 SQIVND come from the germline V gene (reference sequence). Trimming cost V 3 bases and J 7 bases, with 10 bases left between them. The CDR3 protein is CASSIGREQPQHF. The CDR3 coding sequence is TGTGCCAGTAGTATCGGGCGGGAACAGCCCCAGCATTTT.

V gene TRBV7-9 combines with J gene TRBJ1-1; the D gene is possibly TRBD1 (6 bases). The V gene lost 4 bases and the J gene lost 0 bases, with 15 bases spanning the gap. This CDR3 is built from 16 residues. Germline values: CDR1 SEHNR, CDR2 FQNEAQ (reference sequence). The DNA of the CDR3 is TGTGCCAGCAGCTCCCCGCCACAGGGATTGAACACTGAAGCTTTCTTT. It encodes CASSSPPQGLNTEAFF.

The chain employs TRBV5-1 and TRBJ1-2; D gene ambiguous. V lost 5 bases and J 4 bases, leaving 9 bases between the germline ends. The CDR3 is 12 residues long. CDR1 is SGHRS, CDR2 YFSETQ, per germline. The CDR3: CASSSPGYGYTF. Written as DNA, the CDR3 is TGCGCCAGCAGTTCCCCAGGCTATGGCTACACCTTC.

The J gene is TRBJ2-7, the V gene TRBV12-3 or TRBV12-4; 10 bases are shared with TRBD1. The trim removed 1 base at V and 7 bases at J, leaving 1 base unmatched. This CDR3 is 13 amino acids long. Here the CDR3 DNA reads TGTGCCAGCAGTTTAGTGGGACAGGGGGAGCAGTACTTC. Protein sequence: CASSLVGQGEQYF.

The chain combines TRBV3-1 (or the pseudogene TRBV3-2) with TRBJ2-1, with a possible D match to TRBD2 (6 bases). The CDR3 covers 15 residues. The V gene lost 1 base and the J gene lost 7 bases, with 14 bases spanning the gap. CDR1 is LGHDT, CDR2 YNNKEL, per germline (reference sequence). CDR3 DNA sequence: TGTGCCAGCAGCCAAGGGGGCGGGACCCAGAATGAGCAGTTCTTC. It is translated as CASSQGGGTQNEQFF.

V usage is TRBV2 and J usage is TRBJ1-2, with D uncertain. Germline CDR1 is SNHLY and CDR2 is FYNNEI. The CDR3 runs to 13 residues. Trimming removed 4 bases from V and 0 bases from J, with 6 bases in between. The CDR3 bases are TGTGCCAGCAGTGGGGCAGCTAACTATGGCTACACCTTC. Amino acid sequence: CASSGAANYGYTF.

The chain is built from TRBV6-5 and TRBJ1-2; D gene unclear. The CDR3 runs 15 residues. V lost 5 bases and J 8 bases, leaving 21 bases between the germline ends. Germline V gene lookup returns CDR1 MNHEY and CDR2 SVGAGI. The CDR3 loop reads CASSPALGVSRGYTF. The CDR3 DNA reads TGTGCCAGCAGTCCGGCCTTGGGAGTCTCTAGAGGCTACACCTTC.

The chain joins TRBV5-1 to TRBJ2-2, with D maybe TRBD1 (7 bases). The CDR3 runs 16 residues. Trimming shortened V by 5 bases and J by 5 bases, and 19 bases separated the two germline ends. From germline, CDR1 is SGHRS and CDR2 YFSETQ. The DNA for the CDR3 is TGCGCCAGCAGTTTCCAATTCCAGGGGGGTACCGGGGAGCTGTTTTTT. It codes for CASSFQFQGGTGELFF.

The chain combines TRBV6-6 with TRBJ1-5, with 7 bases fitting TRBD1. Germline loops: CDR1 MNHNY, CDR2 SVGAGI (reference sequence). Trimming at V came to 6 bases and at J to 7 bases, leaving 9 bases not matched to a gene. CDR3 length: 14 amino acids. The CDR3 DNA reads as TGTGCCAGCAGGGAGACAGGGAATGTACAGCCCCAGCATTTT. It encodes CASRETGNVQPQHF.

This chain uses TRBV5-1 with TRBJ1-2; D possibly corresponds to TRBD1 (6 bases). This CDR3 is 14 amino acids long. V gave up 3 bases and J gave up 8 bases, with 17 bases separating them. Germline assignment: CDR1 SGHRS and CDR2 YFSETQ. CDR3 sequence: CASSSDSRTGGYTF. CDR3 DNA: TGCGCCAGCAGCTCGGACAGTAGAACCGGGGGCTACACCTTC.

The genes are TRBV19 and TRBJ2-1; 12 bases line up with TRBD1. In germline, CDR1 is LNHDA, CDR2 SQIVND (reference sequence). This CDR3 region has 15 residues. Unmatched junction bases numbered 3, after V lost 4 bases and J lost 5 bases. CDR3 amino acids: CASSRDRGRNNEQFF. In DNA form, the CDR3 reads TGTGCCAGTAGTAGGGACAGGGGGCGAAACAATGAGCAGTTCTTC.

This chain links TRBV29-1 with TRBJ1-1, with a tentative D call TRBD1 (5 bases). V shed 5 bases and J shed 4 bases, with 20 bases lying between them. Germline CDR1 and CDR2: SQVTM and ANQGSEA. This CDR3 is built from 15 residues. The CDR3: CSVSNQGDRVTEAFF. As DNA, the CDR3 is TGCAGCGTTTCAAACCAGGGCGATAGGGTCACTGAAGCTTTCTTT.